Here is one T cell receptor (beta chain) with its context. Its antigen is as yet unknown. This CDR3 has 16 amino acids. CDR1 MNHEY and CDR2 SVGAGI come from the germline V gene. V was shortened by 0 bases and J by 4 bases, with 13 bases between the two germline ends. The data belong to a study of T cell responses to AZD1222 COVID-19 vaccine. Turning to the study itself: Pooled samples include second doses given at about 4 or 12 weeks. Whole-study findings and limits: Spike-specific TCR breadth and depth grew following two AZD1222 doses. The donor cohort was predominantly white British with a female majority, and clonal diversity may have been underestimated. A reported finding is that nearly half of spike-specific TCRs target unmutated variant regions.

TCRdb's copy holds only in-frame clones and misses some; the assay was immunoSEQ multiplex PCR. The sample gives about 130,000 clones, roughly 93% of which show up once; approximately 7% is in the top ten. Sample: peripheral blood, taken on day 0 of AZD1222 vaccination. The chain carries TRBV6-5 and TRBJ2-1, with D perhaps TRBD2 (5 bases). The TCR sequence derives from an adult in good health. The CDR3 DNA follows: TGTGCCAGCAGTTACTCAACGGGGATAGCTTACAATGAGCAGTTCTTC. The encoded protein is CASSYSTGIAYNEQFF.